This record looks at one T cell receptor (beta chain) sequence and its context. TCRdb ran MiXCR on the RT-PCR reads and lists one entry per CDR3 protein. The sample has roughly 540,000 distinct CDR3 sequences, less than 25% seen once. The data were taken from a study of response to subunit inactivated influenza vaccine. In germline, CDR1 is ENHRY, CDR2 SYGVKD. The CDR3 is 17 amino acids. V lost 6 bases and J lost 7; bases outside the gene matches: 18. In addition, the sample was reused for a study of T cells expressing NK-cell markers. From that paper: In generating TCR beta cDNA, 5'RACE template switching with UMIs was used.

Source: CD4+ T cells sorted from PBMCs, taken approximately 12 days after vaccination. The chain employs TRBV10-3 and TRBJ2-7; 10 bases are shared with TRBD1. The sequence derives from a man aged 50-59 years who received an inactivated influenza vaccine. CDR3 residues: CAISATGGPFVGEEQYF. The DNA of the CDR3 is TGTGCCATCAGCGCGACAGGGGGCCCCTTCGTAGGCGAAGAGCAGTACTTC.